Reported below is one T cell receptor (beta chain). The sample originates from a study of blood T cell repertoires in COVID-19. Study-level information: Sites across the United States, Italy and Spain contributed samples from acute and convalescent COVID-19. In each case, the material was cDNA or gDNA derived from T cells, B-cell-depleted T cells, or PBMCs.

Under the authors' procedure: The assay estimated nucleated cells by amplifying reference gene primers. Measured with immunoSEQ multiplex PCR; TCRdb has only the in-frame clones, and not every one. For V, J and clone size, that table is used; D and trimming come from the DNA. The sample contains 200,000 to 300,000 clones, approximately 86% of which appear only once. The CDR3 contains 16 residues. V lost 2 bases to trimming and J lost 4 bases; unmatched junction nucleotides: 6. CDR1 and CDR2 from the germline V gene are LGHDT and YNNKEL (reference sequence). This receptor was obtained from a young man with active or convalescent COVID-19. The chain links TRBV3-1 (or the pseudogene TRBV3-2) to TRBJ1-2; TRBD1 matches at 11 bases. The specimen sequenced was peripheral blood. The CDR3 DNA reads as TGTGCCAGCAGCCAACCGGGACAGGGGGGTAGCTATGGCTACACCTTC. Encoded protein: CASSQPGQGGSYGYTF.